This T cell receptor beta chain derives from a study of blood T cells in healthy people across ages. General observations from the study: Investigators treated diversity estimates from one million T cells as underestimates.

J was trimmed by 0 bases and V by 6 bases; bases with no gene match: 8. CDR1 and CDR2 (germline): DFQATT, SNEGSKA (reference sequence). The CDR3 sequence is 16 residues long. In the case of this clonotype: Its cognate antigen is unknown.

Through a sample-barcoded 5' primer and a J-beta primer mix, a second PCR was run for roughly 6 to 11 cycles. TCRdb called the 5' RACE reads again in MiXCR, with one record for every CDR3 protein. The sample contains about 1,400,000 distinct CDR3 sequences, 42% of which appear only once. The receptor was isolated from a woman under 30 in good health. The sequenced sample consisted of blood. The chain recombines TRBV20-1 with TRBJ2-5; 12 bases are a match to TRBD2. CDR3 nucleotide sequence: TGCAGTGCCCCAGGACTAGCGGGGCCCTACCAAGAGACCCAGTACTTC. Translating gives CSAPGLAGPYQETQYF.